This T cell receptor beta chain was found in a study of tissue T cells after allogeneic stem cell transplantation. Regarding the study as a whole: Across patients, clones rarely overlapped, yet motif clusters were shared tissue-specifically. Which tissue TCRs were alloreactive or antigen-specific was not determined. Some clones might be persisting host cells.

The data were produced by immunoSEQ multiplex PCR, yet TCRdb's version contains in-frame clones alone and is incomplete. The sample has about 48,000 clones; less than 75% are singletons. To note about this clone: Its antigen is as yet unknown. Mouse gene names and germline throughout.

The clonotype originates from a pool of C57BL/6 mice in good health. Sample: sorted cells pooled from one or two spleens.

CDR3 DNA, as far as it was read: TGTGCCAGCAGCTTCGACTGGGGGGGCGCGCAAAACACCTTGTAC. This translates into CASSFDWGGAQNTLY. The full CDR3 protein is CASSFDWGGAQNTLYF. The V call is TRBV4, the J call TRBJ2-4, with 12 bases matching TRBD2. Coverage ceases 1 residue before the CDR3 finishes, and the germline J gene fills in the end. V dropped 4 bases and J dropped 3; count of bases not matched to a gene: 5. This CDR3 spans 16 amino acids. Germline values: CDR1 LGHDT, CDR2 YNNKQL (reference sequence).